These 20 T cell receptor beta chains were all obtained from the same sample, sequenced in a study of monozygotic twins with inflammatory bowel disease. TCRdb reprocessed the 5' RACE reads and keeps a single row for each CDR3 protein, giving no DNA. The specimen's table records about 160,000 distinct CDR3 sequences. Input material: blood. Receptor source: a human donor with ulcerative colitis or Crohn's disease, or a healthy co-twin of an affected twin (not recorded which).

This sequence joins TRBV11-2 and TRBJ2-1; the TCRdb call, TRBD2, lacks DNA for checking. CDR1 is SGHAT, CDR2 FQNNGV, per germline. The CDR3 is made up of 14 amino acids. CDR3 sequence reads: CASSLGGTSRGRFF.

The chain carries TRBV7-8 and TRBJ1-5; the TRBD1 assignment by TCRdb is unverifiable without DNA. The CDR3 runs 16 residues. CDR1 SGHVS and CDR2 FQNEAQ come from the germline V gene. The chain's CDR3 is CASSLLSGDINQPQHF.

The CDR3 loop is CASSESIRTGDHEQYF. The chain carries TRBV25-1 and TRBJ2-7; TCRdb proposes TRBD1, but this gene call is untestable without DNA. Germline loops: CDR1 MGHDK, CDR2 SYGVNS. The CDR3 sequence is 16 residues long.

The chain uses TRBV7-2 and TRBJ2-2; checking the TCRdb D call of TRBD2 is not possible without DNA. This CDR3 comprises 14 residues. Germline V lookup: CDR1 SGHTA, CDR2 FQGNSA. The CDR3 spells CASSPQGRTGELFF.

V and J are TRBV4-2 and TRBJ2-5; no DNA is available, so the TRBD2 call from TCRdb remains unchecked. The germline gives CDR1 LGHNA, CDR2 YNFKEQ. The CDR3 contains 16 residues. The CDR3 region is CASSQDSGEGHETQYF.

The rearrangement joins TRBV6-5 to TRBJ1-5. The CDR3 covers 17 residues. Germline V gene lookup returns CDR1 MNHEY and CDR2 SVGAGI. CDR3 sequence: CASSHGGAGGGNQPQHF.

The rearrangement links TRBV15 to TRBJ1-5; with no DNA, the TCRdb D assignment of TRBD1 cannot be verified. This CDR3 region has 14 residues. Germline V gene data show CDR1 as LNHNV and CDR2 as YYDKDF (reference sequence). The CDR3 reads CATSLDRGIQPQHF. Together with reference TRBV15 and TRBJ1-5, the CDR3 gives the full variable domain: DAMVIQNPRYQVTQFGKPVTLSCSQTLNHNVMYWYQQKSSQAPKLLFHYYDKDFNNEADTPDNFQSRRPNTSFCFLDIRSPGLGDTAMYLCATSLDRGIQPQHFGDGTRLSIL.

The rearrangement uses TRBV24-1 and TRBJ2-5. CDR1 and CDR2 from the germline V gene are KGHDR and SFDVKD. The CDR3 loop spans 13 amino acids. CDR3 residues: CATSDWFGETQYF.

V usage is TRBV27 and J usage is TRBJ1-1; TCRdb selects TRBD1, and the lack of DNA leaves this call unchecked. CDR1 MNHEY and CDR2 SMNVEV come from the germline V gene (reference sequence). This CDR3 has 14 residues. CDR3 protein: CASSPWTGDTEAFF.

The rearrangement links TRBV11-3 to TRBJ2-2; TCRdb picks TRBD2, but there is no DNA to check that call. The CDR3 runs 14 residues. Germline CDR1 is SGHNT and CDR2 is YENEEA. The CDR3 loop reads CASSSEGITGELFF.

The chain couples TRBV25-1 to TRBJ1-2; the D call from TCRdb, TRBD1, cannot be confirmed without DNA. Per the germline V gene, CDR1 is MGHDK and CDR2 is SYGVNS. CDR3 length: 16 residues. The CDR3 spells CASSELRGTDLYGYTF.

The CDR3 here is CSARDLGAFYNEQFF. This sequence joins TRBV20-1 and TRBJ2-1; TCRdb names TRBD1, which stays unverified in the absence of DNA. Looked up from germline, CDR1 is DFQATT and CDR2 is SNEGSKA (reference sequence). The length of the CDR3 is 15 residues.

The V and J genes are TRBV6-1 and TRBJ2-1. The CDR3 runs to 14 residues. Germline V gene data show CDR1 as MNHNS and CDR2 as SASEGT. The CDR3 loop reads CASSGGARNNEQFF.

The V gene is TRBV20-1, the J gene TRBJ2-1; with no DNA, the TCRdb D assignment of TRBD2 cannot be verified. This CDR3 region has 17 residues. The germline CDR1 and CDR2 sequences are DFQATT and SNEGSKA (reference sequence). The CDR3 loop reads CSARVLGVGGQYNEQFF.

This sequence joins TRBV6-2 or TRBV6-3 and TRBJ1-5; without DNA, the TCRdb call of TRBD1 cannot be checked. Per the germline V gene, CDR1 is MNHEY and CDR2 is SVGEGT. The CDR3 has 14 amino acids. The CDR3 spells CASRKAGGDQPQHF.

The chain uses TRBV19 and TRBJ2-1; TCRdb's assignment of TRBD2 cannot be checked, as there is no DNA. The germline V gene encodes CDR1 LNHDA and CDR2 SQIVND (reference sequence). The CDR3 has 19 amino acids. This CDR3 is CASSLGASGRVRSYNEQFF. Full variable domain (missing parts from reference TRBV19 and TRBJ2-1): DGGITQSPKYLFRKEGQNVTLSCEQNLNHDAMYWYRQDPGQGLRLIYYSQIVNDFQKGDIAEGYSVSREKKESFPLTVTSAQKNPTAFYLCASSLGASGRVRSYNEQFFGPGTRLTVL.

The chain joins TRBV28 to TRBJ2-3; no DNA is available, so the TRBD1 call from TCRdb remains unchecked. The CDR3 is made up of 12 amino acids. The germline CDR1 and CDR2 sequences are MDHEN and SYDVKM. The CDR3 spells CASSGGMDTQYF.

V is TRBV20-1 and J is TRBJ2-1. Looked up from germline, CDR1 is DFQATT and CDR2 is SNEGSKA (reference sequence). The CDR3 runs 14 residues. CDR3 protein: CSARDLYLSNEQFF.

The chain links TRBV5-1 to TRBJ2-5; TCRdb selects TRBD2, and the lack of DNA leaves this call unchecked. This CDR3 spans 15 amino acids. Germline V gene lookup returns CDR1 SGHRS and CDR2 YFSETQ. CDR3 loop: CASSLWSGSSETQYF.

The V gene is TRBV6-2 or TRBV6-3, the J gene TRBJ2-1; TCRdb returns TRBD1, unconfirmable since there is no DNA. The CDR3 is 16 residues long. Germline V CDR1 and CDR2: MNHEY, SVGEGT. CDR3 sequence reads: CASSYPMGAGWNEQFF.